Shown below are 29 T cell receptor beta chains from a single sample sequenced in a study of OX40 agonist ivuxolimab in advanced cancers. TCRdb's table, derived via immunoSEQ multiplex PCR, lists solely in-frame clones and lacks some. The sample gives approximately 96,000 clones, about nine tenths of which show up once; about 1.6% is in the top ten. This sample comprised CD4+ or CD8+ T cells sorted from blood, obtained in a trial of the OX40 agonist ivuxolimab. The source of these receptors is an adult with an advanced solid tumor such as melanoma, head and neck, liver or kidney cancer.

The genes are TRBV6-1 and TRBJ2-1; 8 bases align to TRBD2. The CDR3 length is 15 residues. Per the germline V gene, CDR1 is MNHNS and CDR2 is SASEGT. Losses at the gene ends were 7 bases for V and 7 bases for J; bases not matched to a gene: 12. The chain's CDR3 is CASNPRAGGINEQFF. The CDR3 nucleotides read TGTGCCAGCAACCCTAGGGCGGGAGGAATAAATGAGCAGTTCTTC.

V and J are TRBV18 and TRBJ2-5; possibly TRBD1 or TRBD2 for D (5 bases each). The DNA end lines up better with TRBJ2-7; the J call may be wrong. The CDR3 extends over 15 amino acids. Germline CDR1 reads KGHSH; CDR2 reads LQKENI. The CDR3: CASSPGGRWAYEQYF. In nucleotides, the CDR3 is TGTGCCAGCTCACCAGGGGGACGTTGGGCCTACGAGCAGTACTTC.

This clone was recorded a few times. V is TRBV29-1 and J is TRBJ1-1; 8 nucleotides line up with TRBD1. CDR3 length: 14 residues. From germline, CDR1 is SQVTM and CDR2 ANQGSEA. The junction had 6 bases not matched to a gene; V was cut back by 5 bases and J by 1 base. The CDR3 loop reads CSVTFTGGNTEAFF. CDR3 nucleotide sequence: TGCAGCGTTACTTTCACAGGGGGGAACACTGAAGCTTTCTTT.

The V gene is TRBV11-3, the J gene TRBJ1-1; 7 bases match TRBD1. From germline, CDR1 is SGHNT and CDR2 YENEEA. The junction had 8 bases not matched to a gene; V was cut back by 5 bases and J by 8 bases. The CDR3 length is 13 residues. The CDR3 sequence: CASSVDRVLEAFF. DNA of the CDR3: TGTGCCAGCAGCGTCGACAGGGTCTTAGAAGCTTTCTTT.

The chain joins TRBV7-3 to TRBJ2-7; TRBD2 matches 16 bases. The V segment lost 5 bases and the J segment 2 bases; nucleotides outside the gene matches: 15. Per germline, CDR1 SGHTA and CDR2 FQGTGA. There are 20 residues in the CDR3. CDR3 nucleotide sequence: TGTGCCAGCAGCCCAAATTCGGGACTAGCGGGAGGGACAGCTCCCTACGAGCAGTACTTC. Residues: CASSPNSGLAGGTAPYEQYF.

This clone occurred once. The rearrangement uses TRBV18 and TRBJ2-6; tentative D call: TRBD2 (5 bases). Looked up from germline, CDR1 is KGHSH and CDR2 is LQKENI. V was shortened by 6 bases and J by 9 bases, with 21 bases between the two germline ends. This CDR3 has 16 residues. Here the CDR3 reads CASSLRIAGEGNVLTF. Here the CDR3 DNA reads TGTGCCAGCTCCTTGAGAATAGCCGGGGAAGGCAACGTCCTGACTTTC.

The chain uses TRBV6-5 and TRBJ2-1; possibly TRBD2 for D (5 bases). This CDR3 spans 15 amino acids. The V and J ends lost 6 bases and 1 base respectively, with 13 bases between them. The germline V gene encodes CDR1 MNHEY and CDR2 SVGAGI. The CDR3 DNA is TGTGCCAGCAGATCTCCTAGCCGATCCTACAATGAGCAGTTCTTC. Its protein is CASRSPSRSYNEQFF.

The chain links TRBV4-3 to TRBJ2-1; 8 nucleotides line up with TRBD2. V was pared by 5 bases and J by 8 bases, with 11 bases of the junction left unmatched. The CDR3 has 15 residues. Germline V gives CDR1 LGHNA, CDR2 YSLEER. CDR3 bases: TGCGCCAGCAGCTCCCGGACTAGCCATCTCGATGAGCAGTTCTTC. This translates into CASSSRTSHLDEQFF.

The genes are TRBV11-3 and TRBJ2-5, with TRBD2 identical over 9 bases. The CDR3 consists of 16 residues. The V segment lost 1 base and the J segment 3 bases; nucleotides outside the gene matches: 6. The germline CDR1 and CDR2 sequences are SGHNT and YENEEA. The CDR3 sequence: CASSLVPSGAKETQYF. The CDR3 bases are TGTGCCAGCAGCTTAGTGCCTAGCGGGGCCAAAGAGACCCAGTACTTC.

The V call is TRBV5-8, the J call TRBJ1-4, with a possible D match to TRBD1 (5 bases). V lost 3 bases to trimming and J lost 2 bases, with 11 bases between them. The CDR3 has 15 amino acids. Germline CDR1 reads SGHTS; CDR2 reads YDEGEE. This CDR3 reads CASSWGDSTNEKLFF. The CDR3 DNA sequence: TGTGCCAGCAGCTGGGGAGACAGTACTAATGAAAAACTGTTTTTT.

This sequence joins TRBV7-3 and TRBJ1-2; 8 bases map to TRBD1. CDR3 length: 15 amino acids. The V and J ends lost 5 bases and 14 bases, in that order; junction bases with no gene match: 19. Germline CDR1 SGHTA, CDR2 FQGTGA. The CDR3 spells CASSPGVQGQAPLTF. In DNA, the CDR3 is TGTGCCAGCAGCCCAGGGGTGCAGGGACAGGCCCCTTTAACCTTC.

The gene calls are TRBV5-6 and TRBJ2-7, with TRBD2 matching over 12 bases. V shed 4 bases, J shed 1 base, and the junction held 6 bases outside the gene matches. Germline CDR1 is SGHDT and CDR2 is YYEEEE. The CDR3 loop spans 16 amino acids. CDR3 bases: TGTGCCAGCAGCACGAGGACTAGCGGGGTATCCTACGAGCAGTACTTC. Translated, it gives CASSTRTSGVSYEQYF.

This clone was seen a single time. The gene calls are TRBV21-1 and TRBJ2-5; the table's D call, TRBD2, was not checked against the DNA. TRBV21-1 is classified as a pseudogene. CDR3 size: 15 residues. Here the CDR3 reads CASSNSGVGQETQYF. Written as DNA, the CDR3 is TGTGCCAGCAGCAATTCGGGGGTGGGCCAAGAGACCCAGTACTTC.

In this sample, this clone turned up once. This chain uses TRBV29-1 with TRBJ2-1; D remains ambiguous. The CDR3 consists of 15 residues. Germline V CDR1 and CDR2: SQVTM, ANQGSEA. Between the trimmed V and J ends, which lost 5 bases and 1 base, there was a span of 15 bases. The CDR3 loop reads CSVSKSSRSYNEQFF. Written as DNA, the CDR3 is TGCAGCGTTTCTAAATCTAGTAGGTCCTACAATGAGCAGTTCTTC.

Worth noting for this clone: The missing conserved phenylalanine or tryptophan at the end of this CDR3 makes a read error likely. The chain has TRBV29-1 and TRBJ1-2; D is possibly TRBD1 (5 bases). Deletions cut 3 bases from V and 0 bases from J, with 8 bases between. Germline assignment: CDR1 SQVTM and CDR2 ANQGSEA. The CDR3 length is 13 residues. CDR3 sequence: CSVETATNYGYTL. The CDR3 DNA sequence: TGCAGCGTTGAGACAGCCACTAACTATGGCTACACCCTC.

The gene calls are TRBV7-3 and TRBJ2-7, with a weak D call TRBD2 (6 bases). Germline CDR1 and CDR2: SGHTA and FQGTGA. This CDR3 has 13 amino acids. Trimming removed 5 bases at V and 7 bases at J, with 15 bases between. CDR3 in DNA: TGTGCCAGCAGCCCTACCCCCGGGACTGAGCAGTACTTC. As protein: CASSPTPGTEQYF.

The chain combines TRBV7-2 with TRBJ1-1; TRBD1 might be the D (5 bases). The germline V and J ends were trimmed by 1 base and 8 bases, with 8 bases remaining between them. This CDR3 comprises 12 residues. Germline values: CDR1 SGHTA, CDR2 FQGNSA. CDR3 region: CASSLEEGEAFF. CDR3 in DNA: TGTGCCAGCAGCTTAGAAGAGGGGGAAGCTTTCTTT. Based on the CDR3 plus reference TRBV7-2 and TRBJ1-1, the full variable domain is GAGVSQSPSNKVTEKGKDVELRCDPISGHTALYWYRQSLGQGLEFLIYFQGNSAPDKSGLPSDRFSAERTGGSVSTLTIQRTQQEDSAVYLCASSLEEGEAFFGQGTRLTVV.

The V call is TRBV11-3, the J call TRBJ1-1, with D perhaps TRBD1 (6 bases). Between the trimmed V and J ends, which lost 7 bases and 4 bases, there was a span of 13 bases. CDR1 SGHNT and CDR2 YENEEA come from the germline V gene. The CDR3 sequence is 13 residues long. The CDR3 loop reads CASTKGGATEAFF. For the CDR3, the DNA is TGTGCCAGCACCAAGGGGGGGGCCACTGAAGCTTTCTTT.

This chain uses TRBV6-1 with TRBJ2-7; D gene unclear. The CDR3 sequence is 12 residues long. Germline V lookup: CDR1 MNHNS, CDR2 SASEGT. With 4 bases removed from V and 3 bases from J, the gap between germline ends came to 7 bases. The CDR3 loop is CASSALNYEQYF. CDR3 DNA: TGTGCCAGCAGTGCCCTAAACTACGAGCAGTACTTC.

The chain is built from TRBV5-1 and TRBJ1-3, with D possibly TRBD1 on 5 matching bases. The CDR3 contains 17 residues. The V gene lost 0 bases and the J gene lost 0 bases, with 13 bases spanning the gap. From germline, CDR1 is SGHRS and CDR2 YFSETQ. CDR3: CASSLVPGEYSGNTIYF. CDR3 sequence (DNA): TGCGCCAGCAGCTTGGTACCGGGGGAATACTCTGGAAACACCATATATTTT.

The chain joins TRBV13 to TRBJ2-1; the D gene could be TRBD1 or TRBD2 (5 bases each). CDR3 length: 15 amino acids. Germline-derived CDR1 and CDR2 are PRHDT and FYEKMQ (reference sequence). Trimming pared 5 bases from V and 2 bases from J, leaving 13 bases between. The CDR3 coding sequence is TGTGCCAGCAGCGGCCGGGACGGGGCCTACAATGAGCAGTTCTTC. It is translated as CASSGRDGAYNEQFF.

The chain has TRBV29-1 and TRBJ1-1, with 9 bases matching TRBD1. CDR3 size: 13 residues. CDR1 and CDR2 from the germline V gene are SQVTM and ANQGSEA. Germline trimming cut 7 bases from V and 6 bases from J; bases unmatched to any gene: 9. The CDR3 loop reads CSALTGGRSEAFF. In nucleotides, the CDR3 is TGCAGCGCTCTGACAGGGGGGAGGTCTGAAGCTTTCTTT.

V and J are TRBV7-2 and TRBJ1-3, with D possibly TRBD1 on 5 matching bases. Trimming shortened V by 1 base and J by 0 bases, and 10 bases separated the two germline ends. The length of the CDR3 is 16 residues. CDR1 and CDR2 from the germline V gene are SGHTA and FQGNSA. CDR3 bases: TGTGCCAGCAGCTTAGGTGGGGGGTACTCTGGAAACACCATATATTTT. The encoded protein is CASSLGGGYSGNTIYF. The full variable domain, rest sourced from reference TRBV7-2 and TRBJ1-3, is GAGVSQSPSNKVTEKGKDVELRCDPISGHTALYWYRQSLGQGLEFLIYFQGNSAPDKSGLPSDRFSAERTGGSVSTLTIQRTQQEDSAVYLCASSLGGGYSGNTIYFGEGSWLTVV.

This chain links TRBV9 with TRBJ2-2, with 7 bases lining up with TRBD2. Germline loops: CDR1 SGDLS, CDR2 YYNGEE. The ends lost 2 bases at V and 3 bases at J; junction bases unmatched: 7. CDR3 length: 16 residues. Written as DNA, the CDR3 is TGTGCCAGCAGCGTCTATACTAGCGCAGACACCGGGGAGCTGTTTTTT. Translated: CASSVYTSADTGELFF.

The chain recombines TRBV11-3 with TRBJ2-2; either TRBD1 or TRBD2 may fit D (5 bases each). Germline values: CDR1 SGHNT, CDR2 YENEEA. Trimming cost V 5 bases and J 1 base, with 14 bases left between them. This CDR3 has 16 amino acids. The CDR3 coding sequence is TGTGCCAGCAGCAGCCCTTCGGGGCAGAACACCGGGGAGCTGTTTTTT. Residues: CASSSPSGQNTGELFF.

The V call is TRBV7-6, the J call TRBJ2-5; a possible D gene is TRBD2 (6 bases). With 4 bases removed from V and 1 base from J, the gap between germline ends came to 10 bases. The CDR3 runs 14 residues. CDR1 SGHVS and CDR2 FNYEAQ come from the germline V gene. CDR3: CASSYGTLQETQYF. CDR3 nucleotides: TGTGCCAGCAGCTACGGGACTCTCCAAGAGACCCAGTACTTC.

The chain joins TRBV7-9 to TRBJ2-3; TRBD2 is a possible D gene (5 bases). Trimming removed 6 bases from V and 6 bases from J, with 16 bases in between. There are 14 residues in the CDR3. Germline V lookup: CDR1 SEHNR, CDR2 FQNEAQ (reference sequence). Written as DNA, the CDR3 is TGTGCCAGCAGTCGGAGGCTTGATGAGGATACGCAGTATTTT. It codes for CASSRRLDEDTQYF.

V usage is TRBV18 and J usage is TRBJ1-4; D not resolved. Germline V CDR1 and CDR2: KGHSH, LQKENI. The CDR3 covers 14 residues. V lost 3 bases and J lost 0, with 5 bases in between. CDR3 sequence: CASSPSATNEKLFF. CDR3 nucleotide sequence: TGTGCCAGCTCACCGTCCGCAACTAATGAAAAACTGTTTTTT.

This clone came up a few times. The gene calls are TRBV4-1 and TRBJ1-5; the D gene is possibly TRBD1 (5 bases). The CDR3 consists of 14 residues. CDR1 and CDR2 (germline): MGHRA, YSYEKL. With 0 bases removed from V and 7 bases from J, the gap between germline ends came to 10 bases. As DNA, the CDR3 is TGCGCCAGCAGCCAAGATCCCCGGGGCCAGCCCCAGCATTTT. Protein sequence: CASSQDPRGQPQHF.